Included here is one T cell receptor (beta chain) sequence, with context. Its antigen is unknown. A multiplex PCR was run with 60 Vbeta primers and 13 Jbeta primers. The table came from immunoSEQ multiplex PCR; TCRdb's copy has only in-frame clones and leaves some out. The table records fewer than 200,000 clones, roughly four fifths of them present only once. This CDR3 has 16 amino acids. These data belong to a study of cytomegalovirus exposure and HLA in healthy donors. Study findings and constraints: Excluded were some V segments that proved indistinguishable, including TRBV6-2 and TRBV6-3. Immune exposure information available was restricted to CMV serostatus. Earlier analysis found most TCR beta V segments productive about 87% or about 30% of the time. According to reports, the classifier identified cytomegalovirus status with high specificity and sensitivity.

The sequenced material came from PBMCs. The chain combines TRBV21-1 with TRBJ1-4; the table's TRBD1 call for D was not verified on the DNA. TRBV21-1 is a pseudogene locus. This TCR was recovered from a female donor in good health and CMV-seronegative. CDR3 sequence reads: CANPGTLSATNEKLFF. Here the CDR3 DNA reads TGTGCCAACCCGGGGACACTCTCTGCAACTAATGAAAAACTGTTTTTT.